These 13 T cell receptor beta chains share one sample of origin, sequenced in a study of blood T cell repertoires in COVID-19. The repertoire was sequenced with immunoSEQ multiplex PCR; TCRdb's copy has only in-frame clones and lacks some. The sample holds 160,000 or so clones, roughly nine tenths seen once. Material: peripheral blood. These receptors were taken from a woman aged 65 to 85 with acute or convalescent COVID-19.

This clone was seen only once. The chain employs TRBV4-3 and TRBJ2-2, with D possibly TRBD2 on 6 matching bases. The CDR3 has 17 residues. CDR1 LGHNA and CDR2 YSLEER come from the germline V gene. Trimming took off 0 bases at V and 0 bases at J, with 11 bases between the two ends. The CDR3 sequence: CASSQDWDFANTGELFF. DNA of the CDR3: TGCGCCAGCAGCCAAGATTGGGACTTCGCGAACACCGGGGAGCTGTTTTTT.

This clone was seen just once. V and J are TRBV11-3 and TRBJ1-1, with 8 bases identical to TRBD1. This CDR3 has 16 residues. Germline V gene data show CDR1 as SGHNT and CDR2 as YENEEA. V lost 0 bases, J lost 1 base, and 4 bases stayed unmatched. This chain's CDR3 is CASSLDGDRPNTEAFF. The CDR3 coding sequence is TGTGCCAGCAGCTTAGATGGGGACAGGCCGAACACTGAAGCTTTCTTT.

The V call is TRBV18, the J call TRBJ2-3; tentative D call: TRBD1 (7 bases). Per germline, CDR1 KGHSH and CDR2 LQKENI. Trimming left V 6 bases short and J 2 bases short, with 15 bases between. There are 15 residues in the CDR3. This CDR3 reads CASSGQADYTDTQYF. CDR3 DNA sequence: TGTGCCAGCTCTGGACAGGCGGACTACACAGATACGCAGTATTTT.

The rearrangement uses TRBV29-1 and TRBJ2-2; D perhaps matches TRBD2 (5 bases). The V and J ends lost 7 bases and 0 bases respectively, with 9 bases between them. The CDR3 runs to 13 residues. Germline V gives CDR1 SQVTM, CDR2 ANQGSEA. The CDR3 sequence is CSARTPNTGELFF. In nucleotides, the CDR3 is TGCAGCGCCCGGACTCCGAACACCGGGGAGCTGTTTTTT.

In this sample, this clone turned up once. The chain couples TRBV7-9 to TRBJ2-5, with D perhaps matching TRBD2 (6 bases). V lost 5 bases to trimming and J lost 3 bases, with 10 bases between them. The CDR3 loop spans 13 amino acids. From germline, CDR1 is SEHNR and CDR2 FQNEAQ (reference sequence). CDR3 in DNA: TGTGCCAGCAGCCTCCGGGGGAAAGAGACCCAGTACTTC. Its protein product is CASSLRGKETQYF.

The rearrangement joins TRBV19 to TRBJ1-5, with 7 nucleotides matching TRBD1. The V segment lost 5 bases and the J segment 2 bases; nucleotides outside the gene matches: 3. Germline CDR1 and CDR2: LNHDA and SQIVND (reference sequence). The CDR3 totals 14 residues. The CDR3 spells CASSFTGGNQPQHF. For the CDR3, the DNA is TGTGCCAGTAGTTTTACAGGGGGCAATCAGCCCCAGCATTTT.

The rearrangement links TRBV5-4 to TRBJ1-4, with D tentatively TRBD1 (5 bases). Germline loops: CDR1 SGHNT, CDR2 YYREEE (reference sequence). V gave up 2 bases and J gave up 0 bases, with 11 bases separating them. The CDR3 loop spans 16 amino acids. The DNA of the CDR3 is TGTGCCAGCAGCTTTCAGGGCCTCACAACTAATGAAAAACTGTTTTTT. Translating it yields CASSFQGLTTNEKLFF.

This chain uses TRBV27 with TRBJ2-3; 8 bases align to TRBD2. With 3 bases clipped from V and 1 base from J, the junction kept 3 bases outside the gene matches. The germline CDR1 and CDR2 sequences are MNHEY and SMNVEV (reference sequence). This CDR3 region has 15 residues. The CDR3 protein is CASSFTGGGTDTQYF. CDR3 sequence (DNA): TGTGCCAGCAGTTTCACCGGGGGGGGCACAGATACGCAGTATTTT.

This clone has a handful of counts. This chain joins TRBV29-1 and TRBJ1-4, with 10 bases lining up with TRBD1. Germline CDR1 is SQVTM and CDR2 is ANQGSEA. This CDR3 has 15 amino acids. V gave up 5 bases and J gave up 7 bases; unmatched junction bases: 10. The CDR3, as DNA: TGCAGCGTTTACGGGACAGGGGAAGGTGGTGAAAAACTGTTTTTT. Amino acid sequence: CSVYGTGEGGEKLFF.

The V gene is TRBV6-5, the J gene TRBJ1-2, with 8 bases identical to TRBD1. CDR1 and CDR2 from the germline V gene are MNHEY and SVGAGI. J lost 7 bases, V lost 2 bases, and 6 bases had no gene match. This CDR3 region has 14 residues. CDR3 in amino acids: CASSYIDRGGGYTF. DNA for the CDR3: TGTGCCAGCAGTTACATTGACAGGGGAGGTGGCTACACCTTC.

Concerning this clone: At one boundary the junction diverges from the germline segment, which might be a read error. The V call is TRBV30, the J call TRBJ1-1; D might be TRBD1 (5 bases). CDR3 length equals 11 residues. Germline values: CDR1 GTSNPN, CDR2 SVGIG (reference sequence). CDR3 protein: CAWRFRAEAFF. As DNA, the CDR3 is TGTGCCTGGAGATTCAGGGCTGAGGCTTTCTTT.

The V gene is TRBV6-6, the J gene TRBJ2-7, with TRBD2 matching 7 bases. Unmatched junction bases numbered 6, after V lost 4 bases and J lost 0 bases. Germline V gene sequence: CDR1 MNHNY, CDR2 SVGAGI (reference sequence). The CDR3 has 15 amino acids. CDR3 amino acids: CASSSPTSYSYEQYF. CDR3 DNA: TGTGCCAGCAGTTCCCCGACTAGCTACTCCTACGAGCAGTACTTC.

The CDR3 DNA sequence: TGTGCCAGCAGCCTAAGGACAGGGCCAGACGACACAGATACGCAGTATTTT. It specifies CASSLRTGPDDTDTQYF. The chain recombines TRBV11-2 with TRBJ2-3, with TRBD1 matching 8 bases. The CDR3 has 17 amino acids. V lost 5 bases, J lost 2 bases, and 12 bases stayed unmatched. CDR1 is SGHAT and CDR2 is FQNNGV in the germline V gene.